Listed here are 3 T cell receptor beta chains from one sample, sequenced in a study of cytomegalovirus exposure and HLA in healthy donors. The PCR had 60 Vbeta and 13 Jbeta primers. Only in-frame clones appear in the TCRdb table, and some are missing; sequencing was by immunoSEQ multiplex PCR. The data contain approximately 160,000 clones, roughly 79% of them singletons. Sequencing used PBMCs. The receptors shown here come from a woman aged 40 to 50 in good health and CMV-seronegative.

The V and J genes are TRBV6-5 and TRBJ1-2, with 10 bases fitting TRBD1. The germline V gene has CDR1 MNHEY and CDR2 SVGAGI. J gave up 5 bases and V 2 bases, and 8 bases lay outside the gene matches. The CDR3 spans 16 residues. CDR3 region: CASSYSLTGGYYGYTF. Here the CDR3 DNA reads TGTGCCAGCAGTTACAGCCTGACAGGGGGCTATTATGGCTACACCTTC.

CDR3 coding DNA: TGTGCCAGCAGTGTGCGGGAGGGGACAGATACGCAGTATTTT. Its protein product is CASSVREGTDTQYF. V gene TRBV2 combines with J gene TRBJ2-3; 9 nucleotides match TRBD2. V was pared by 4 bases and J by 3 bases, with 2 bases of the junction left unmatched. The germline V gene has CDR1 SNHLY and CDR2 FYNNEI. CDR3 length: 14 amino acids.

This clone occurred once. The genes are TRBV5-1 and TRBJ1-6; TRBD1 is a possible D gene (5 bases). CDR3 size: 17 residues. Trimming shortened V by 3 bases and J by 5 bases, and 18 bases separated the two germline ends. Germline-derived CDR1 and CDR2 are SGHRS and YFSETQ. The CDR3 reads CASSSTEFNNNNSPLHF. The CDR3 nucleotides are TGCGCCAGCAGCTCGACAGAGTTCAACAACAATAATTCACCCCTCCACTTT.